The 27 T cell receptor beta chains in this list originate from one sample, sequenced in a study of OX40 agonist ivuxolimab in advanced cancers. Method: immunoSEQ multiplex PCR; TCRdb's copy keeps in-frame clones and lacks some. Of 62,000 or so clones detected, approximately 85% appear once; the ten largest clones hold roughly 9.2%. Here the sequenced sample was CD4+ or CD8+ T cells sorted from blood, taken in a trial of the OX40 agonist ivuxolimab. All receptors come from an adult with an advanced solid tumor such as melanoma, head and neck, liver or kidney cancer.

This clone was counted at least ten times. The CDR3 DNA is TGTGCCAGCAGCCTCTCAGGGGTAGGGTCCTATCAGCCCCAGCATTTT. Residues: CASSLSGVGSYQPQHF. The rearrangement uses TRBV7-2 and TRBJ1-5; weak D call: TRBD1 (6 bases). Deletions cut 5 bases from V and 5 bases from J, with 19 bases between. CDR1 SGHTA and CDR2 FQGNSA come from the germline V gene. This CDR3 has 16 amino acids.

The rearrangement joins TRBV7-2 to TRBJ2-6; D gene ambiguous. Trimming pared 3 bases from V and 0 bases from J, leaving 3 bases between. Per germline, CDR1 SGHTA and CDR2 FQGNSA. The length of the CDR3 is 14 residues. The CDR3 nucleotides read TGTGCCAGCAGCTTCAACTCTGGGGCCAACGTCCTGACTTTC. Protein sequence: CASSFNSGANVLTF.

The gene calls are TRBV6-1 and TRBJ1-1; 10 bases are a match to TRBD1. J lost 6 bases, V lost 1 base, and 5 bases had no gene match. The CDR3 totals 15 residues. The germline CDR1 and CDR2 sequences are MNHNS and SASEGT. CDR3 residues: CASSEGGTGASEAFF. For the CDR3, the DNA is TGTGCCAGCAGTGAAGGCGGGACAGGGGCCTCTGAAGCTTTCTTT.

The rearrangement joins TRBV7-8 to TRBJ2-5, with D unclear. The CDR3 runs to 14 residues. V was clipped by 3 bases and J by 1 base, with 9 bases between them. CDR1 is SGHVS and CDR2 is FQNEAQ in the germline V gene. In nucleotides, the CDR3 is TGTGCCAGCAGCTTCCGATCCTTCCAAGAGACCCAGTACTTC. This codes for CASSFRSFQETQYF.

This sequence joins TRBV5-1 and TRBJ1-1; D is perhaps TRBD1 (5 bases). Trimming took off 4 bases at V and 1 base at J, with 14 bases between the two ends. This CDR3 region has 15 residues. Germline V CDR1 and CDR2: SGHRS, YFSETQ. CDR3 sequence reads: CASSVYVRGNTEAFF. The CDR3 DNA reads TGCGCCAGCAGCGTCTATGTGAGGGGGAACACTGAAGCTTTCTTT.

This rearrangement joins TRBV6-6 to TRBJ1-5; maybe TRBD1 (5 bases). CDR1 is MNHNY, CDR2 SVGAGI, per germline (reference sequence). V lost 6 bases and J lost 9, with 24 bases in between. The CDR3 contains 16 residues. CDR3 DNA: TGTGCCAGCAGCCACCCCCGGGACGGCCGTTGGGGGCCCCAGCATTTT. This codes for CASSHPRDGRWGPQHF.

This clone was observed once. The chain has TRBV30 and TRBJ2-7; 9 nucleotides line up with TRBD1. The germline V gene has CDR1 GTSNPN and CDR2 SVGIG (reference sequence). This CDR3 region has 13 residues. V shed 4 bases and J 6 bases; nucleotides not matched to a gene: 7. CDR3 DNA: TGTGCCTGGACCGGGACAGGGACCGGCGAGCAGTACTTC. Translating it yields CAWTGTGTGEQYF.

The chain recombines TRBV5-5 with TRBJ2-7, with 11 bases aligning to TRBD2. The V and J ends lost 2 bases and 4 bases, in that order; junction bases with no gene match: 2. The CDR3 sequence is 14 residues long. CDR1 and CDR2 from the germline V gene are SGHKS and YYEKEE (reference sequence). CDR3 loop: CASSLLAGVYEQYF. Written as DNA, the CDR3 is TGTGCCAGCAGCTTACTAGCGGGAGTGTACGAGCAGTACTTC.

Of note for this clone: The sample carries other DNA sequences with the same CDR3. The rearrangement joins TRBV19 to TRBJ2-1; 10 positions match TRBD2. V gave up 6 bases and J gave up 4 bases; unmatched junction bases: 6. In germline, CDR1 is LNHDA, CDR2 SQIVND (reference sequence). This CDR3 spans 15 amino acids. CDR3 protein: CASSTGTSAYNEQFF. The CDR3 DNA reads TGTGCCAGTAGCACGGGGACTAGCGCTTACAATGAGCAGTTCTTC.

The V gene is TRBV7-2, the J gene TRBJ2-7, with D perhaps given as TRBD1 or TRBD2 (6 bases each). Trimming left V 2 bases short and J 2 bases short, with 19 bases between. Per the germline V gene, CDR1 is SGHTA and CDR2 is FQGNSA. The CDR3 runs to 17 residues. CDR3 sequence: CASSLRGRRGGTYEQYF. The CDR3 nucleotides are TGTGCCAGCAGCTTACGGGGGCGCAGGGGCGGGACCTACGAGCAGTACTTC. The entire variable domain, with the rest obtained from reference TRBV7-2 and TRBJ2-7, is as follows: GAGVSQSPSNKVTEKGKDVELRCDPISGHTALYWYRQSLGQGLEFLIYFQGNSAPDKSGLPSDRFSAERTGGSVSTLTIQRTQQEDSAVYLCASSLRGRRGGTYEQYFGPGTRLTVT.

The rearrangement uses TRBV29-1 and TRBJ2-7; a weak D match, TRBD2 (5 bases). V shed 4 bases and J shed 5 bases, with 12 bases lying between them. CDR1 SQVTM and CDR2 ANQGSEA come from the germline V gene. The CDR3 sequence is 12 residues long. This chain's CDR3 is CSVGGRGDEQYF. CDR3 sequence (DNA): TGCAGCGTTGGTGGACGGGGAGACGAGCAGTACTTC.

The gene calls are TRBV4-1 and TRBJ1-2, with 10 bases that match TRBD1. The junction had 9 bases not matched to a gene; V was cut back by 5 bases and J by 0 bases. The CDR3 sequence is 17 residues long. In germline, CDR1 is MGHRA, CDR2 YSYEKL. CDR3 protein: CASSGDRGSSANYGYTF. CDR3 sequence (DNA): TGCGCCAGCAGCGGGGACAGGGGCTCCTCAGCTAACTATGGCTACACCTTC.

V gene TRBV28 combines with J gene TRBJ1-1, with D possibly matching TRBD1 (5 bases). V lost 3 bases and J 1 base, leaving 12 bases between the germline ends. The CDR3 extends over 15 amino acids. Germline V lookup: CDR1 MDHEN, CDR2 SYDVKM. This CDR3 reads CASSFSWGANTEAFF. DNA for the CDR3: TGTGCCAGCAGTTTCAGCTGGGGCGCGAACACTGAAGCTTTCTTT.

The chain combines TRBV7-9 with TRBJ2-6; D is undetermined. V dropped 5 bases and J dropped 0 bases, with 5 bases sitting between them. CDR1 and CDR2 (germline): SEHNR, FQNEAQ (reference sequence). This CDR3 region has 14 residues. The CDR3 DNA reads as TGTGCCAGCAGCATAAGCTCTGGGGCCAACGTCCTGACTTTC. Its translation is CASSISSGANVLTF.

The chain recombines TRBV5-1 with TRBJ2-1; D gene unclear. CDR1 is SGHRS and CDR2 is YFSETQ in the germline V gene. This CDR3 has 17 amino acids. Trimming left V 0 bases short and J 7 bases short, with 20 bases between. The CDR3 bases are TGCGCCAGCAGCTTGGTAGGCGCAGGCTCGGGCTGGAATGAGCAGTTCTTC. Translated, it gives CASSLVGAGSGWNEQFF.

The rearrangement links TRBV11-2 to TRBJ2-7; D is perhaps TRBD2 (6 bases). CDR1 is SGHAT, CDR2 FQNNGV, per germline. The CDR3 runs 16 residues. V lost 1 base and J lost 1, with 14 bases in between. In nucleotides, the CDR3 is TGTGCCAGCAGCTTAGTTGGACTACCGCCTTCCTACGAGCAGTACTTC. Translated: CASSLVGLPPSYEQYF.

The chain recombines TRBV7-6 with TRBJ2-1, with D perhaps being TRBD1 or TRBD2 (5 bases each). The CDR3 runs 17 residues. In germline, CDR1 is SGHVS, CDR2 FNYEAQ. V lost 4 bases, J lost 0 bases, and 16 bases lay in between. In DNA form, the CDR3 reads TGTGCCAGCAGCTCGGGACCGTCGACAGCCTCCTACAATGAGCAGTTCTTC. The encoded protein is CASSSGPSTASYNEQFF. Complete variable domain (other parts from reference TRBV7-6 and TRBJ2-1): GAGVSQSPRYKVTKRGQDVALRCDPISGHVSLYWYRQALGQGPEFLTYFNYEAQQDKSGLPNDRFSAERPEGSISTLTIQRTEQRDSAMYRCASSSGPSTASYNEQFFGPGTRLTVL.

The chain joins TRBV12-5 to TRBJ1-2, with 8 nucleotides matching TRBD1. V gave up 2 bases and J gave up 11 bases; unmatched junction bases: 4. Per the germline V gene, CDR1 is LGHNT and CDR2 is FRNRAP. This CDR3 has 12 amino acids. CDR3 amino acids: CASGLSRTGYTF. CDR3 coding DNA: TGTGCTAGTGGTTTGTCTAGGACAGGGTACACCTTC.

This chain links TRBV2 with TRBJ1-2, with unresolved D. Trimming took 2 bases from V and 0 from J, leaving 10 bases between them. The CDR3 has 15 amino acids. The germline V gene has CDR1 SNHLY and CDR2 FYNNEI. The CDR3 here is CASSEQRSANYGYTF. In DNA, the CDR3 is TGTGCCAGCAGTGAACAACGGAGCGCTAACTATGGCTACACCTTC.

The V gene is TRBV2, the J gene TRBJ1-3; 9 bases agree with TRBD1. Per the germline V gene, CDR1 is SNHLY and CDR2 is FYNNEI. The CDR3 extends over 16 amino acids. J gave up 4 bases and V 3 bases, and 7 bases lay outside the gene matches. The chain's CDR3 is CASSDLQGAGGNTIYF. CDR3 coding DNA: TGTGCCAGCAGTGATCTACAGGGGGCGGGAGGAAACACCATATATTTT.

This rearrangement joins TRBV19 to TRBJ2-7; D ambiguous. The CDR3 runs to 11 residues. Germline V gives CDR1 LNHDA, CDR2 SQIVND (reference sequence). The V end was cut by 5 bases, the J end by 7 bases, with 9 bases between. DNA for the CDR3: TGTGCCAGTAGTTCTCTCTGGGAGCAGTACTTC. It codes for CASSSLWEQYF.

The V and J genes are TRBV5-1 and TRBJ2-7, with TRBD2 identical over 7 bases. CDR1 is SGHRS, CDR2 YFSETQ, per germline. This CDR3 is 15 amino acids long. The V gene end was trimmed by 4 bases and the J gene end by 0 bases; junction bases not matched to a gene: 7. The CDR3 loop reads CASSPYGGSSYEQYF. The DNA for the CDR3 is TGCGCCAGCAGCCCGTACGGGGGGAGCTCCTACGAGCAGTACTTC.

The CDR3 sequence: CASSEGGYEQYF. Here the CDR3 DNA reads TGTGCCAGCAGTGAAGGGGGATACGAGCAGTACTTC. V is TRBV2 and J is TRBJ2-7; D gene ambiguous. This CDR3 has 12 residues. Germline loops: CDR1 SNHLY, CDR2 FYNNEI. Trimming stripped 1 base from V and 4 bases from J, with 5 bases between.

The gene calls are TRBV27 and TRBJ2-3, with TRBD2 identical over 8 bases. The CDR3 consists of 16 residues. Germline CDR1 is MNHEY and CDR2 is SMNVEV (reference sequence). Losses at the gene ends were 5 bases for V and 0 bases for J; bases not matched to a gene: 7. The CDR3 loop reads CASSRRLATSTDTQYF. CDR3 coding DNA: TGTGCCAGCAGTCGTCGACTAGCGACGAGCACAGATACGCAGTATTTT.

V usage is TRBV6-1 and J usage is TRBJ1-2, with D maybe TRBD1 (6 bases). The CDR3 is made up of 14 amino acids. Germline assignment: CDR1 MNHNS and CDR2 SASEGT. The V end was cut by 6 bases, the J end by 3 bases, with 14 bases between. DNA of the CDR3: TGTGCCAGCAGCGTCCGTGGGGGGCACTATGGCTACACCTTC. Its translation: CASSVRGGHYGYTF.

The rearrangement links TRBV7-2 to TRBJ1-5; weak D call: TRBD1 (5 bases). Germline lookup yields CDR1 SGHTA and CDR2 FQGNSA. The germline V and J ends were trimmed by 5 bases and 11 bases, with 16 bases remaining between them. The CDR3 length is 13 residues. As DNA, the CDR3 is TGTGCCAGCAGCCCCGGCGGGGGTACGGCCCAGCATTTT. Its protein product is CASSPGGGTAQHF.

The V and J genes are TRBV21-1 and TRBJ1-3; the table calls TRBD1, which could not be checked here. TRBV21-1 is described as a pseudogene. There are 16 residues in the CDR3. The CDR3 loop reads CASSRTEVSSGNTIYF. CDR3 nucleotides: TGTGCCAGCAGCAGAACCGAAGTCAGCTCTGGAAACACCATATATTTT.